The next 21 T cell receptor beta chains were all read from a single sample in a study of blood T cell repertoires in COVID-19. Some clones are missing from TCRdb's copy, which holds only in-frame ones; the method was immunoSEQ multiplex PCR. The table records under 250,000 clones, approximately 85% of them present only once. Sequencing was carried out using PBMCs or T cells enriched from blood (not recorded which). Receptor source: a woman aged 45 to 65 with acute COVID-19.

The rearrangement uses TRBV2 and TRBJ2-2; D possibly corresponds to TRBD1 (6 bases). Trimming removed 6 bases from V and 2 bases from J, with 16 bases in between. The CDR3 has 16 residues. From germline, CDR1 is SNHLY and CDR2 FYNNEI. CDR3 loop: CASSLTGPANTGELFF. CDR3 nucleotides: TGTGCCAGCAGCCTGACAGGCCCAGCCAACACCGGGGAGCTGTTTTTT.

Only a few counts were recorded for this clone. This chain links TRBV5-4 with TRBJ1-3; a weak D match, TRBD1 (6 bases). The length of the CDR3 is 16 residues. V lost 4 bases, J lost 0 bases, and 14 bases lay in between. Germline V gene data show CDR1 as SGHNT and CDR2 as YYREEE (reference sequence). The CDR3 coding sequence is TGTGCCAGCAGCCGGACAGACTCGAGCTCTGGAAACACCATATATTTT. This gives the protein CASSRTDSSSGNTIYF.

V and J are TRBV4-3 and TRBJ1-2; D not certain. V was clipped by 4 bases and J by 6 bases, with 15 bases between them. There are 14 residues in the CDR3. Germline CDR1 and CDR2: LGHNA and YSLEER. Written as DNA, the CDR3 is TGCGCCAGCAGCCCAAGCGCGGGCAGTGATGGCTACACCTTC. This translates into CASSPSAGSDGYTF.

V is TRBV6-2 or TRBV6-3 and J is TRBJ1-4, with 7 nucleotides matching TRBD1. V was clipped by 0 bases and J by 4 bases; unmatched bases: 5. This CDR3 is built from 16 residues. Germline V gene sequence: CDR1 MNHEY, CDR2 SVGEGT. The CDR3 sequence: CASSYSDRSFNEKLFF. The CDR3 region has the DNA TGTGCCAGCAGTTACTCGGACAGGTCGTTTAATGAAAAACTGTTTTTT.

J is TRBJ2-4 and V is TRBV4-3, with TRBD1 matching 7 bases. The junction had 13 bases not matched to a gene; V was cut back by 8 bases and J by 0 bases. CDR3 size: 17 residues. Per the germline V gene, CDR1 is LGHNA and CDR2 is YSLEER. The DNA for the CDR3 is TGCGCCAGCGGCAGAAGGGGGCGTCGGATAGCCAAAAACATTCAGTACTTC. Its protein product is CASGRRGRRIAKNIQYF.

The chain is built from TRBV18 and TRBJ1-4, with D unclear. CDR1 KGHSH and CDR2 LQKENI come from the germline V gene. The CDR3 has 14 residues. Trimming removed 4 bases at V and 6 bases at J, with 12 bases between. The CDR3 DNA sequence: TGTGCCAGCTCACTCGTCGAGAGCGATGAAAAACTGTTTTTT. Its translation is CASSLVESDEKLFF. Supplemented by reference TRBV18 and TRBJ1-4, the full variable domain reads NAGVMQNPRHLVRRRGQEARLRCSPMKGHSHVYWYRQLPEEGLKFMVYLQKENIIDESGMPKERFSAEFPKEGPSILRIQQVVRGDSAAYFCASSLVESDEKLFFGSGTQLSVL.

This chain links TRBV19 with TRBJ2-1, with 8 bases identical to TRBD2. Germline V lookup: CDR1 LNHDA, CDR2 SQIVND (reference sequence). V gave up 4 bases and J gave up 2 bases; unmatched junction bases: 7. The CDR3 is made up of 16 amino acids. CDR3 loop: CASSTPRAGAYNEQFF. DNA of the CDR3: TGTGCCAGTAGTACCCCTCGAGCGGGAGCCTACAATGAGCAGTTCTTC.

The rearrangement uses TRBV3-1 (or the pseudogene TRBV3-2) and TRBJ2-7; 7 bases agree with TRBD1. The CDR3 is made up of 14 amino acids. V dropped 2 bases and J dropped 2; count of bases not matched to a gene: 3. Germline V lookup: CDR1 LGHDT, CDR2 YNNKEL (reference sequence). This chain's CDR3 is CASSQQGVAYEQYF. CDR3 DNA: TGTGCCAGCAGCCAACAGGGGGTCGCCTACGAGCAGTACTTC.

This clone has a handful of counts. The CDR3 DNA reads TGTGCCAGCAGCCAAGTCGGGGGGGGGCTATTAGCTGGAAACACCATATATTTT. It translates to CASSQVGGGLLAGNTIYF. V and J are TRBV3-1 (or the pseudogene TRBV3-2) and TRBJ1-3; TRBD1 is a possible D gene (6 bases). Germline assignment: CDR1 LGHDT and CDR2 YNNKEL (reference sequence). Deletions cut 1 base from V and 2 bases from J, with 18 bases between. This CDR3 contains 18 residues.

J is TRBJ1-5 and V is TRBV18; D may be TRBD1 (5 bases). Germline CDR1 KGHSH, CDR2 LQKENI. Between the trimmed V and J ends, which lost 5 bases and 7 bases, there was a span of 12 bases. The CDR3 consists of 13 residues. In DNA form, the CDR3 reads TGTGCCAGCTCAGTTCAGGGTAAGCAGCCCCAGCATTTT. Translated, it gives CASSVQGKQPQHF. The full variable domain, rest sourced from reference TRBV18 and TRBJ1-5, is NAGVMQNPRHLVRRRGQEARLRCSPMKGHSHVYWYRQLPEEGLKFMVYLQKENIIDESGMPKERFSAEFPKEGPSILRIQQVVRGDSAAYFCASSVQGKQPQHFGDGTRLSIL.

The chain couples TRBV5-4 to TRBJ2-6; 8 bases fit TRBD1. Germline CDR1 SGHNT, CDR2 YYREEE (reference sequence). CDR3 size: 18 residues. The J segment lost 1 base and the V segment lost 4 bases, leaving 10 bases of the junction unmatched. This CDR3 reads CASSVDRALLSGANVLTF. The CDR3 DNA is TGTGCCAGCAGCGTGGACAGGGCCCTCTTATCTGGGGCCAACGTCCTGACTTTC. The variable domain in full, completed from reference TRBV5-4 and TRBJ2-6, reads ETGVTQSPTHLIKTRGQQVTLRCSSQSGHNTVSWYQQALGQGPQFIFQYYREEENGRGNFPPRFSGLQFPNYSSELNVNALELDDSALYLCASSVDRALLSGANVLTFGAGSRLTVL.

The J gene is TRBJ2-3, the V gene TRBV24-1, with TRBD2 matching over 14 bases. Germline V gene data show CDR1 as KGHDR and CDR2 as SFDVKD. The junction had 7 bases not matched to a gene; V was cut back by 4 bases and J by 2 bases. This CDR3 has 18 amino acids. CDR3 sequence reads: CATSENRLAGGTTDTQYF. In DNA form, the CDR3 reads TGTGCCACCAGTGAAAACCGACTAGCGGGGGGGACCACAGATACGCAGTATTTT.

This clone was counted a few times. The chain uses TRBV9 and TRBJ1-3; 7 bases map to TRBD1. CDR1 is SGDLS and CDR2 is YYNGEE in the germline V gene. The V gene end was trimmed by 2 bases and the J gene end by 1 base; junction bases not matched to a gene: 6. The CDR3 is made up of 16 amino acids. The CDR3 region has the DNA TGTGCCAGCAGCGTCAGGGGGATAGAGTCTGGAAACACCATATATTTT. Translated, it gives CASSVRGIESGNTIYF. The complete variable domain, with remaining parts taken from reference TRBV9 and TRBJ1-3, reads DSGVTQTPKHLITATGQRVTLRCSPRSGDLSVYWYQQSLDQGLQFLIQYYNGEERAKGNILERFSAQQFPDLHSELNLSSLELGDSALYFCASSVRGIESGNTIYFGEGSWLTVV.

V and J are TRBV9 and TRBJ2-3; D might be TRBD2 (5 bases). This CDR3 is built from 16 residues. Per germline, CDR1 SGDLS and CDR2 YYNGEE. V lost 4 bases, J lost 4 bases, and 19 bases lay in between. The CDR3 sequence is CASSLARGFRADTQYF. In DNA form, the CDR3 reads TGTGCCAGCAGCCTAGCTCGAGGGTTCCGCGCAGATACGCAGTATTTT.

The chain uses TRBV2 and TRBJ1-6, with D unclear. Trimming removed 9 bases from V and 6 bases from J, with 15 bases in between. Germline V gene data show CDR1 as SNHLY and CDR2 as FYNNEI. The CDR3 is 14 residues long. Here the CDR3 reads CASRTESINSPLHF. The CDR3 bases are TGTGCCAGTCGGACTGAAAGTATTAATTCACCCCTCCACTTT.

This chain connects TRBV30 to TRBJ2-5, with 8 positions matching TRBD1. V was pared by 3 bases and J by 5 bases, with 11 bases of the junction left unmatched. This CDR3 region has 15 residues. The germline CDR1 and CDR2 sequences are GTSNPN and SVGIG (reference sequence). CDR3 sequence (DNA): TGTGCCTGGAGACGCCGGGACAGGAGCTCGGAGACCCAGTACTTC. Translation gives CAWRRRDRSSETQYF.

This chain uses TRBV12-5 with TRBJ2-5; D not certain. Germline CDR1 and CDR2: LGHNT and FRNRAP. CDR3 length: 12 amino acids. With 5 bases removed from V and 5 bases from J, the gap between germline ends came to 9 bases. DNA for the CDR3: TGTGCTAGTGGTGCACTGGGCGAGACCCAGTACTTC. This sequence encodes CASGALGETQYF. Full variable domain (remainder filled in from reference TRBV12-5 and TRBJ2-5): DARVTQTPRHKVTEMGQEVTMRCQPILGHNTVFWYRQTMMQGLELLAYFRNRAPLDDSGMPKDRFSAEMPDATLATLKIQPSEPRDSAVYFCASGALGETQYFGPGTRLLVL.

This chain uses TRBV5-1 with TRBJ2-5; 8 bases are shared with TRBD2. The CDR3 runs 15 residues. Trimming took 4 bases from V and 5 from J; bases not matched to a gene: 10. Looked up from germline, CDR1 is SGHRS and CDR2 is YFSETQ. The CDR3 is CASSPEGTRGETQYF. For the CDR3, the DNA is TGCGCCAGCAGCCCGGAGGGGACTAGGGGGGAGACCCAGTACTTC.

CDR3 protein: CASSTPRGTGVGNEKLFF. CDR3 in DNA: TGTGCCAGCAGCACTCCCCGTGGGACAGGGGTGGGTAATGAAAAACTGTTTTTT. This chain uses TRBV7-8 with TRBJ1-4; 10 bases line up with TRBD1. J gave up 4 bases and V 5 bases, and 13 bases lay outside the gene matches. There are 18 residues in the CDR3. The V gene's germline CDR1 is SGHVS and CDR2 FQNEAQ.

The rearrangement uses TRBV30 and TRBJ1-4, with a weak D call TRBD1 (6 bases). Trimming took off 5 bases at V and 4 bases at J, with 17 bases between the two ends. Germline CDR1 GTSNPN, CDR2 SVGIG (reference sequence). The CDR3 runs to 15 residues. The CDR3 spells CAWYPKGTSNEKLFF. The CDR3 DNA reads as TGTGCCTGGTACCCCAAGGGGACAAGTAATGAAAAACTGTTTTTT.

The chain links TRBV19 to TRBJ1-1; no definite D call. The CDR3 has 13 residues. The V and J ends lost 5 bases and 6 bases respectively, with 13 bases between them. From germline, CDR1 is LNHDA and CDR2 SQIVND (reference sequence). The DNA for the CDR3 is TGTGCCAGTAGTGCGGGTCTCGGGTCTGAAGCTTTCTTT. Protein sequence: CASSAGLGSEAFF.